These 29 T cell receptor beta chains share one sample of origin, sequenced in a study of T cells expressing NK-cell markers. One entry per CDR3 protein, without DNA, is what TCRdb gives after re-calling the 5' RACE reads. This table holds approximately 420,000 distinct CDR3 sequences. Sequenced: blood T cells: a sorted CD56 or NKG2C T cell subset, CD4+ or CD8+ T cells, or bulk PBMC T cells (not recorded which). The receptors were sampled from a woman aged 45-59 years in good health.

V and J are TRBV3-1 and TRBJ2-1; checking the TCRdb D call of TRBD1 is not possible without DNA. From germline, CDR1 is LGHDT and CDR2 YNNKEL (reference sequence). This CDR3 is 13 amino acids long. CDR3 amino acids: CASSQTGDNEQFF.

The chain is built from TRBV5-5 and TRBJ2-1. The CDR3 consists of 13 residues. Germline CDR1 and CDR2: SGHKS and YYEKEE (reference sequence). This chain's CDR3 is CASRGYGDNEQFF.

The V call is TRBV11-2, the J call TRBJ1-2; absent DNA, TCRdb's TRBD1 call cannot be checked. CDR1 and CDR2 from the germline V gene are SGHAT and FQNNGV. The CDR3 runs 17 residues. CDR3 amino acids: CASSPGGILKGPYGYTF.

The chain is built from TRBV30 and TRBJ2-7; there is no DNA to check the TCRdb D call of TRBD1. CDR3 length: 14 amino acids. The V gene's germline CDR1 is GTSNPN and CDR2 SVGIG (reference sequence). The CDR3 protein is CAWSRGGTGFEQYF.

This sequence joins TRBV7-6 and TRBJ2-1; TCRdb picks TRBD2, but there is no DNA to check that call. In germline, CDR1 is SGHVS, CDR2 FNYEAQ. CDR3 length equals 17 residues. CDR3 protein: CASSLAGGRAGNNEQFF.

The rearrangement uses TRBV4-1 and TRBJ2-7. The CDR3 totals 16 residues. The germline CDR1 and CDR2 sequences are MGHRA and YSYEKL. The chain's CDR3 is CASSQARTGSSSEQYF.

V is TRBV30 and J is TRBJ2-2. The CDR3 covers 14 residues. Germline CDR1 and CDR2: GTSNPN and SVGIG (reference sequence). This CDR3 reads CAWRPKTATGELFF.

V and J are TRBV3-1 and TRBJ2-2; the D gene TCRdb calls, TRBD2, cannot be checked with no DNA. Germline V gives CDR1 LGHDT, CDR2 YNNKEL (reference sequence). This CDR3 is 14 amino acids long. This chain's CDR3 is CASSLRVLAGELFF.

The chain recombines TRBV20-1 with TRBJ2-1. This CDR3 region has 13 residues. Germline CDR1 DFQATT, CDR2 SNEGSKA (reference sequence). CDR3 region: CSARDHTSSEQFF.

CDR3 in amino acids: CSVLQGIGGYTF. V and J are TRBV29-1 and TRBJ1-2; the TCRdb call, TRBD1, lacks DNA for checking. Germline-derived CDR1 and CDR2 are SQVTM and ANQGSEA. The CDR3 length is 12 residues.

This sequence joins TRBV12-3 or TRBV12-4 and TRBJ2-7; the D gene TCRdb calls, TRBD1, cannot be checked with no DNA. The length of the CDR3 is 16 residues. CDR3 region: CASSLVGTASQYEQYF.

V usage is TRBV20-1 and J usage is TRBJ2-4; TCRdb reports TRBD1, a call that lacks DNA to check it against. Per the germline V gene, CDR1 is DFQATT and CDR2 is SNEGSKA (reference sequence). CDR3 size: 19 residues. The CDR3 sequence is CSAPKDGTVIELAKNIQYF.

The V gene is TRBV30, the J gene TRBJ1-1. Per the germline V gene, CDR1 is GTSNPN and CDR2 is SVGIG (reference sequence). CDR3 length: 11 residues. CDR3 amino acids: CAWSVEVAAFF.

The CDR3: CASSLSSQTVGELFF. The chain carries TRBV11-2 and TRBJ2-2. Per germline, CDR1 SGHAT and CDR2 FQNNGV. The CDR3 has 15 residues.

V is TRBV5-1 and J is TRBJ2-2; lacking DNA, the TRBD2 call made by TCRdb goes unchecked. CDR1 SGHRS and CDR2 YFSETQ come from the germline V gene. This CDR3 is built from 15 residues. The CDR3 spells CASSLEVAGEWELFF.

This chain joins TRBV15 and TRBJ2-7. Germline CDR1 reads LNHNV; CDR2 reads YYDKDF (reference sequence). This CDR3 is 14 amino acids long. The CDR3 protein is CATSSQRGPYEQYF.

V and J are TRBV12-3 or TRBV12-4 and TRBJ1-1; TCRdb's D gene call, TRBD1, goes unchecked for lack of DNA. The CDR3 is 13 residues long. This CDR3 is CASTRRRDTEAFF.

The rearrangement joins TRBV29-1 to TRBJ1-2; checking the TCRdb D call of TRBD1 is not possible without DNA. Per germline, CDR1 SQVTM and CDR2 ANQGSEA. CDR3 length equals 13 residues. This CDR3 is CSAAGTGTDGYTF. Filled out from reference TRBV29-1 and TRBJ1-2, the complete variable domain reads SAVISQKPSRDICQRGTSLTIQCQVDSQVTMMFWYRQQPGQSLTLIATANQGSEATYESGFVIDKFPISRPNLTFSTLTVSNMSPEDSSIYLCSAAGTGTDGYTFGSGTRLTVV.

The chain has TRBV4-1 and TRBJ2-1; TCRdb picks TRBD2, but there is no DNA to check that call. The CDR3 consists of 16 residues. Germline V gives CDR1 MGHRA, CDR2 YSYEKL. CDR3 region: CASSRSAGGSHNEQFF.

CDR3 region: CASSEFKRGTETQYF. The chain recombines TRBV2 with TRBJ2-5. Per the germline V gene, CDR1 is SNHLY and CDR2 is FYNNEI. The CDR3 runs to 15 residues.

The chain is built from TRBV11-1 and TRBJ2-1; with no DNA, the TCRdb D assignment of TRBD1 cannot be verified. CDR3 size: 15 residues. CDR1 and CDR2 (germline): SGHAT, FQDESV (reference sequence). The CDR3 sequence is CASSTGGGQGFRQFF.

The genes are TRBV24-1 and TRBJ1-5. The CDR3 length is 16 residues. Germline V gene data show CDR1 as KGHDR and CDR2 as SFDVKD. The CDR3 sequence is CATSLGGRNSNQPQHF.

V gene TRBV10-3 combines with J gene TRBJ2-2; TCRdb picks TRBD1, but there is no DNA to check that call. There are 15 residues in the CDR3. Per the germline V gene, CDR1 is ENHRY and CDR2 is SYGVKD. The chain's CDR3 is CAISDRTGTTGELFF.

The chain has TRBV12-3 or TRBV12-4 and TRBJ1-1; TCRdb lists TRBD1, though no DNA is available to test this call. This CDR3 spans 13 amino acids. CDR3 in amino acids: CASSFLTGFEAFF.

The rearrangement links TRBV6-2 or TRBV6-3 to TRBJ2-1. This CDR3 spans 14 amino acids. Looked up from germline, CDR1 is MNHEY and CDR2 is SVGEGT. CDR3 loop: CASSTGTARYEQFF.

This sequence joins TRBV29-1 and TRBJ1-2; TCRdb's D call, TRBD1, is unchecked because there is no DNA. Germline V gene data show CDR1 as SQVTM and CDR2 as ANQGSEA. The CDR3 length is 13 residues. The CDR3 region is CSGLGQGYYGYTF.

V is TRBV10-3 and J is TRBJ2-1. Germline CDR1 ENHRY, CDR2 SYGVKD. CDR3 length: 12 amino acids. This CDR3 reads CAIGGSYNEQFF.

CDR3 sequence: CASSSTGEDEKLFF. The rearrangement joins TRBV7-2 to TRBJ1-4; TCRdb names TRBD1, which stays unverified in the absence of DNA. Per germline, CDR1 SGHTA and CDR2 FQGNSA. The length of the CDR3 is 14 residues.

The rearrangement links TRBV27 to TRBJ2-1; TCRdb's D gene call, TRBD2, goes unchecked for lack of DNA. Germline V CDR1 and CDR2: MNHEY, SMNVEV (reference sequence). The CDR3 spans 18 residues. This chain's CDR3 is CASSFGLAGLSSYNEQFF.